Below are 32 T cell receptor beta chains sequenced from a single sample in a study of long-term antiretroviral therapy in people with HIV. With survey level as its setting, the immunoSEQ assay was v3.0. Clones were read by immunoSEQ multiplex PCR, and TCRdb kept only the in-frame ones, dropping some. In the table there are around 25,000 clones, more than 65% of which are singletons. This specimen consisted of unsorted PBMCs, obtained 1.1 years before starting antiretroviral therapy. These receptors came from a woman aged 25 to 45 with HIV.

This chain uses TRBV29-1 with TRBJ2-1, with D maybe TRBD1 (5 bases). Trimming took 0 bases from V and 7 from J, leaving 16 bases between them. Germline CDR1 SQVTM, CDR2 ANQGSEA. The CDR3 is 15 residues long. CDR3 bases: TGCAGCGTTGAAGATTACCTAGGCAAGGGGAATGAGCAGTTCTTC. Protein sequence: CSVEDYLGKGNEQFF.

The chain carries TRBV20-1 and TRBJ1-4; no firm D call. Germline CDR1 reads DFQATT; CDR2 reads SNEGSKA (reference sequence). The CDR3 runs to 11 residues. V lost 0 bases to trimming and J lost 14 bases, with 10 bases between them. The CDR3: CSARDYQGLFF. DNA of the CDR3: TGCAGTGCTAGAGATTACCAAGGCCTGTTTTTT.

The genes are TRBV11-2 and TRBJ2-7; D unclear. The V gene lost 8 bases and the J gene lost 3 bases, with 17 bases spanning the gap. CDR3 length: 14 amino acids. Germline loops: CDR1 SGHAT, CDR2 FQNNGV. As DNA, the CDR3 is TGTGCCAGCTGCCCAACAATAACATGCTACGAGCAGTACGTC. Translating it yields CASCPTITCYEQYV.

This clone appeared a single time. This chain joins TRBV4-2 and TRBJ2-7; D tentatively fits TRBD1 or TRBD2 (5 bases each). The CDR3 extends over 15 amino acids. The germline V and J ends were trimmed by 0 bases and 0 bases, with 9 bases remaining between them. Germline V CDR1 and CDR2: LGHNA, YNFKEQ. Here the CDR3 reads CASSQEGTDSYEQYF. CDR3 coding DNA: TGTGCCAGCAGCCAAGAGGGGACGGACTCCTACGAGCAGTACTTC.

The rearrangement links TRBV4-1 to TRBJ2-1; D is perhaps TRBD1 or TRBD2 (7 bases each). Germline CDR1 and CDR2: MGHRA and YSYEKL. The CDR3 covers 18 residues. Deletions cut 4 bases from V and 2 bases from J, with 21 bases between. The CDR3 DNA follows: TGCGCCAGCAGCCTCATAGCAGGGGGGGGAAGCACCTACAATGAGCAGTTCTTC. Amino acids: CASSLIAGGGSTYNEQFF.

The chain carries TRBV28 and TRBJ2-5; the match to TRBD1 covers 10 bases. Germline V CDR1 and CDR2: MDHEN, SYDVKM. There are 16 residues in the CDR3. J gave up 3 bases and V 4 bases, and 8 bases lay outside the gene matches. The CDR3 spells CASSYRDRGFEETQYF. CDR3 nucleotides: TGTGCCAGCAGTTACCGGGACAGGGGTTTCGAAGAGACCCAGTACTTC.

Here the CDR3 DNA reads TGTGCCAGCTCGAGTGTGACAGGGAACAATCAGCCCCAGCATTTT. Residues: CASSSVTGNNQPQHF. The chain carries TRBV5-5 and TRBJ1-5, with TRBD1 matching over 7 bases. Germline V lookup: CDR1 SGHKS, CDR2 YYEKEE (reference sequence). CDR3 size: 15 residues. The trim removed 7 bases at V and 3 bases at J, leaving 10 bases unmatched.

The chain uses TRBV5-6 and TRBJ2-2; D might be TRBD1 (5 bases). Trimming removed 4 bases at V and 4 bases at J, with 14 bases between. Germline V CDR1 and CDR2: SGHDT, YYEEEE. CDR3 size: 15 residues. The CDR3 loop reads CASSQDIGGTGELFF. The CDR3 region has the DNA TGTGCCAGCAGCCAGGACATTGGCGGCACCGGGGAGCTGTTTTTT.

The chain joins TRBV7-2 to TRBJ2-2, with TRBD2 matching 7 bases. Trimming cost V 5 bases and J 0 bases; bases outside gene matches: 6. CDR1 is SGHTA and CDR2 is FQGNSA in the germline V gene. CDR3 length: 16 amino acids. The CDR3 loop is CASSGRADTNTGELFF. CDR3 bases: TGTGCCAGCAGCGGGAGGGCGGACACGAACACCGGGGAGCTGTTTTTT.

V gene TRBV7-9 combines with J gene TRBJ2-1, with D maybe TRBD1 (7 bases). This CDR3 is 15 amino acids long. Germline V gene sequence: CDR1 SEHNR, CDR2 FQNEAQ (reference sequence). Deletions cut 3 bases from V and 3 bases from J, with 12 bases between. As DNA, the CDR3 is TGTGCCAGCAGCTTTGCGGGACAGATCTACAATGAGCAGTTCTTC. It is translated as CASSFAGQIYNEQFF. Supplemented by reference TRBV7-9 and TRBJ2-1, the full variable domain reads DTGVSQNPRHKITKRGQNVTFRCDPISEHNRLYWYRQTLGQGPEFLTYFQNEAQLEKSRLLSDRFSAERPKGSFSTLEIQRTEQGDSAMYLCASSFAGQIYNEQFFGPGTRLTVL.

The rearrangement joins TRBV2 to TRBJ1-1, with D hard to call. The CDR3 has 14 amino acids. Trimming removed 4 bases at V and 0 bases at J, with 9 bases between. The germline gives CDR1 SNHLY, CDR2 FYNNEI. Here the CDR3 reads CASSVTLMNTEAFF. The CDR3 DNA follows: TGTGCCAGCAGTGTCACACTCATGAACACTGAAGCTTTCTTT.

This clone was observed a few times. V usage is TRBV18 and J usage is TRBJ1-1; D gene uncertain. The V end was cut by 4 bases, the J end by 5 bases, with 20 bases between. The CDR3 has 16 residues. Germline V lookup: CDR1 KGHSH, CDR2 LQKENI. CDR3 bases: TGTGCCAGCTCACTACTTAAGGTAGACTTGGGGACTGAAGCTTTCTTT. Translated, it gives CASSLLKVDLGTEAFF.

The V call is TRBV4-2, the J call TRBJ1-5, with a weak D call TRBD1 (6 bases). V dropped 0 bases and J dropped 4 bases, with 13 bases sitting between them. Germline V lookup: CDR1 LGHNA, CDR2 YNFKEQ. The CDR3 has 16 residues. The chain's CDR3 is CASSQEAGVWNQPQHF. CDR3 nucleotides: TGTGCCAGCAGCCAAGAGGCAGGGGTGTGGAATCAGCCCCAGCATTTT.

This clone was recorded once. The chain combines TRBV19 with TRBJ2-2, with D unresolved. The CDR3 contains 15 residues. V lost 5 bases to trimming and J lost 0 bases, with 10 bases between them. CDR1 is LNHDA and CDR2 is SQIVND in the germline V gene (reference sequence). For the CDR3, the DNA is TGTGCCAGTAGTCGGCTGTTCGCGAACACCGGGGAGCTGTTTTTT. Translated: CASSRLFANTGELFF.

This clone was recorded once. The rearrangement uses TRBV27 and TRBJ1-2; 8 nucleotides agree with TRBD1. The CDR3 is 14 residues long. The junction had 6 bases not matched to a gene; V was cut back by 7 bases and J by 2 bases. Germline lookup yields CDR1 MNHEY and CDR2 SMNVEV (reference sequence). The DNA for the CDR3 is TGTGCCAGCAAAAAGGACAGGGAGAACTATGGCTACACCTTC. As protein: CASKKDRENYGYTF.

V and J are TRBV18 and TRBJ1-5; a weak D match, TRBD1 (6 bases). The germline V gene has CDR1 KGHSH and CDR2 LQKENI. Trimming stripped 8 bases from V and 5 bases from J, with 13 bases between. The CDR3 covers 13 residues. The chain's CDR3 is CASRAGVDQPQHF. The CDR3 DNA is TGTGCCAGCCGGGCAGGGGTCGATCAGCCCCAGCATTTT.

The V and J genes are TRBV5-5 and TRBJ2-5; 8 bases fit TRBD2. The CDR3 has 14 residues. V was pared by 4 bases and J by 4 bases, with 6 bases of the junction left unmatched. CDR1 SGHKS and CDR2 YYEKEE come from the germline V gene (reference sequence). CDR3 coding DNA: TGTGCCAGCAGCGGCGGACTAGCCGGAGAGACCCAGTACTTC. Translation: CASSGGLAGETQYF.

This chain joins TRBV30 and TRBJ2-2; D gene uncertain. The length of the CDR3 is 14 residues. Germline V CDR1 and CDR2: GTSNPN, SVGIG (reference sequence). Trimming took 4 bases from V and 2 from J, leaving 11 bases between them. The DNA of the CDR3 is TGTGCCTGGAATAGGCAGGCCAACACCGGGGAGCTGTTTTTT. Translated, it gives CAWNRQANTGELFF.

This rearrangement joins TRBV5-6 to TRBJ2-1; 7 positions agree with TRBD1. With V trimmed by 4 bases and J by 8 bases, 3 bases remained unmatched. The CDR3 consists of 12 residues. Germline V CDR1 and CDR2: SGHDT, YYEEEE. CDR3 residues: CASSQGVYEQFF. CDR3 in DNA: TGTGCCAGCAGCCAGGGGGTCTATGAGCAGTTCTTC.

The chain is built from TRBV4-2 and TRBJ1-5; possible D gene TRBD1, 5 bases. Trimming removed 0 bases at V and 7 bases at J, with 10 bases between. Germline V gene lookup returns CDR1 LGHNA and CDR2 YNFKEQ. The CDR3 has 14 residues. For the CDR3, the DNA is TGTGCCAGCAGCCAAGAAACAGGTGGGCAGCCCCAGCATTTT. Protein: CASSQETGGQPQHF.

The chain couples TRBV5-4 to TRBJ2-1; D is perhaps TRBD2 (5 bases). Germline CDR1 and CDR2: SGHNT and YYREEE (reference sequence). This CDR3 contains 16 residues. The V end lost 2 bases, the J end lost 7 bases, and 19 bases lay between the germline ends. Written as DNA, the CDR3 is TGTGCCAGCAGCTTAGCGGCCCCCGACCTAGGGAATGAGCAGTTCTTC. It encodes CASSLAAPDLGNEQFF.

The V gene is TRBV4-2, the J gene TRBJ1-1; D gene uncertain. The V end was cut by 4 bases, the J end by 5 bases, with 20 bases between. In germline, CDR1 is LGHNA, CDR2 YNFKEQ. The length of the CDR3 is 16 residues. The CDR3 nucleotides read TGTGCCAGCAGCCCAGAAGGTGGGTCCTCAAGGACTGAAGCTTTCTTT. Translation: CASSPEGGSSRTEAFF.

The rearrangement uses TRBV10-3 and TRBJ1-6; D not certain. The CDR3 is 15 residues long. Trimming removed 2 bases at V and 8 bases at J, with 13 bases between. CDR1 and CDR2 from the germline V gene are ENHRY and SYGVKD. This chain's CDR3 is CAISEERPSDSPLHF. CDR3 bases: TGTGCCATCAGTGAGGAACGGCCAAGTGATTCACCCCTCCACTTT.

The chain has TRBV11-2 and TRBJ1-5; TRBD1 might be the D (5 bases). V gave up 4 bases and J gave up 3 bases, with 10 bases separating them. The CDR3 is 14 amino acids. The germline V gene has CDR1 SGHAT and CDR2 FQNNGV. The CDR3 sequence: CASSSVGDNQPQHF. As DNA, the CDR3 is TGTGCCAGCAGCTCAGTGGGGGACAATCAGCCCCAGCATTTT.

The J gene is TRBJ2-3, the V gene TRBV9, with D maybe TRBD1 (6 bases). Between the trimmed V and J ends, which lost 3 bases and 3 bases, there was a span of 17 bases. The length of the CDR3 is 16 residues. In germline, CDR1 is SGDLS, CDR2 YYNGEE. The CDR3 nucleotides read TGTGCCAGCAGCGCCGGGTCAGGGGTGAGGACAGATACGCAGTATTTT. Its translation: CASSAGSGVRTDTQYF.

This clone was detected once. The chain joins TRBV11-2 to TRBJ2-2; no definite D call. The CDR3 spans 11 residues. CDR1 is SGHAT and CDR2 is FQNNGV in the germline V gene. V lost 4 bases, J lost 10 bases, and 7 bases lay in between. The CDR3 sequence is CASSWTKELFF. CDR3 DNA: TGTGCCAGCAGCTGGACGAAGGAGCTGTTTTTT.

The chain carries TRBV29-1 and TRBJ1-2, with no clear D. The CDR3 length is 16 residues. The germline V gene encodes CDR1 SQVTM and CDR2 ANQGSEA. V was pared by 6 bases and J by 1 base, with 21 bases between. DNA for the CDR3: TGCAGCGTCCCCGGGCTAGAGCACGGGCGTAACTATGGCTACACCTTC. It yields the protein CSVPGLEHGRNYGYTF.

This sequence joins TRBV5-5 and TRBJ2-7; no definite D call. The CDR3 has 13 amino acids. The V and J ends lost 3 bases and 3 bases respectively, with 10 bases between them. Germline-derived CDR1 and CDR2 are SGHKS and YYEKEE (reference sequence). CDR3 amino acids: CASSSPSIYEQYF. The CDR3 DNA reads TGTGCCAGCAGCTCCCCGAGTATCTACGAGCAGTACTTC.

The chain combines TRBV10-2 with TRBJ1-2; TRBD1 matches at 7 bases. The CDR3 totals 16 residues. V trimming: 2 bases; J trimming: 4 bases; junction bases outside the gene matches: 10. Germline V gene sequence: CDR1 WSHSY, CDR2 SAAADI. In DNA, the CDR3 is TGCGCCAGCAGTGAGGGTTGGCAGGGGGTGGTCTATGGCTACACCTTC. Amino acids: CASSEGWQGVVYGYTF.

The chain employs TRBV7-3 and TRBJ1-1; D is possibly TRBD1 (5 bases). Germline CDR1 SGHTA, CDR2 FQGTGA. This CDR3 contains 16 residues. The V and J ends lost 1 base and 0 bases respectively, with 12 bases between them. In nucleotides, the CDR3 is TGTGCCAGCAGCTTAAGCCCAGGGCGCGTGAACACTGAAGCTTTCTTT. Its translation: CASSLSPGRVNTEAFF.

This chain connects TRBV9 to TRBJ2-2; unclear D gene. Germline lookup yields CDR1 SGDLS and CDR2 YYNGEE. This CDR3 has 13 residues. Trimming cost V 1 base and J 6 bases, with 7 bases left between them. The CDR3 is CASSVPVSGELFF. The DNA of the CDR3 is TGTGCCAGCAGCGTACCAGTTTCCGGGGAGCTGTTTTTT. The entire variable domain, with the rest obtained from reference TRBV9 and TRBJ2-2, is as follows: DSGVTQTPKHLITATGQRVTLRCSPRSGDLSVYWYQQSLDQGLQFLIQYYNGEERAKGNILERFSAQQFPDLHSELNLSSLELGDSALYFCASSVPVSGELFFGEGSRLTVL.

This sequence joins TRBV30 and TRBJ1-6; maybe TRBD1 (5 bases). Trimming pared 0 bases from V and 6 bases from J, leaving 12 bases between. The CDR3 length is 15 residues. Germline V gene data show CDR1 as GTSNPN and CDR2 as SVGIG (reference sequence). The chain's CDR3 is CAWSVGLGGNSPLHF. In DNA form, the CDR3 reads TGTGCCTGGAGTGTGGGTTTGGGGGGTAATTCACCCCTCCACTTT.